This TCR beta chain came from a study of CD8 T cells in ankylosing spondylitis. Study conclusions and caveats: It appeared that ankylosing spondylitis blood was characterized by a TCR beta motif of fewer than 10 highly homologous variants.

This clonotype qualifies as medium-sized (0.01 to 0.1%). What it binds is not known. TCRdb called the 5' RACE reads again in MiXCR, with one record for every CDR3 protein. The data hold approximately 46,000 distinct CDR3 sequences, with around 10% observed a single time. The CDR3 consists of 13 residues. V was shortened by 1 base and J by 4 bases, with 8 bases between the two germline ends. Germline V gene lookup returns CDR1 SGDLS and CDR2 YYNGEE. Sequenced material: blood, either unsorted or a sorted T cell fraction (not recorded which). This sequence was found in a male donor with ankylosing spondylitis or in good health (not recorded which). The V call is TRBV9, the J call TRBJ2-5; D remains unclear. For the CDR3, the DNA is TGTGCCAGCAGCGTAATCGGTGGAGAGACCCAGTACTTC. It is translated as CASSVIGGETQYF.